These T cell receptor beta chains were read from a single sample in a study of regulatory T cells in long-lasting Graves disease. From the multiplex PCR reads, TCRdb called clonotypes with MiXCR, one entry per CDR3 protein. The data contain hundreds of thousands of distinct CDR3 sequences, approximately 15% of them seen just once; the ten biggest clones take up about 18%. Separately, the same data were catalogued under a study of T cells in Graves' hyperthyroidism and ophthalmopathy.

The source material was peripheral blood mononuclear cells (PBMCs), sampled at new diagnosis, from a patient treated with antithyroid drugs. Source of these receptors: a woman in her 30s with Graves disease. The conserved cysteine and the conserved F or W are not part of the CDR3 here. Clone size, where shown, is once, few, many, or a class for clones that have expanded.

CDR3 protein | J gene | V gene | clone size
ASSPQPGRREGTGELF | TRBJ2-2 | TRBV7-3 | many
AWGQANTEAF | TRBJ1-1 | TRBV20-1 | many
ASSLEYRGLDEQY | TRBJ2-7 | TRBV5-1 | few
AWSVQTNTEAF | TRBJ1-1 | TRBV30 | NA
ASSRTGPGGQAF | TRBJ1-1 | TRBV3-1 | NA
SVVTQVGEQY | TRBJ2-7 | TRBV29-1 | NA
AGKTGNNSPLH | TRBJ1-6 | TRBV6-1 | NA
ATQGLESPLH | TRBJ1-6 | TRBV10-3 | many
SAGDFYEQY | TRBJ2-7 | TRBV20-1 | NA
SVRDFGVTGGDYEQY | TRBJ2-7 | TRBV29-1 | few
ASSKLLNTGELF | TRBJ2-2 | TRBV28 | few
ASSLIYGGDTQY | TRBJ2-3 | TRBV11-2 | many
ASSLASGAYNEQF | TRBJ2-1 | TRBV12-3/TRBV12-4 | few
ASSQGLEQY | TRBJ2-7 | TRBV3-1 | many
SADDDREPYEQY | TRBJ2-7 | TRBV29-1 | many
ATSDMVGQF | TRBJ2-1 | TRBV24-1 | few
AWSGERGSPLH | TRBJ1-6 | TRBV30 | NA
ASRPLGTGLYSVEGYT | TRBJ1-2 | TRBV13 | NA
ASSLPPSGGSLYNEQF | TRBJ2-1 | TRBV5-6 | once
ASSWRGPSNEKLF | TRBJ1-4 | TRBV6-2/TRBV6-3 | NA
ASTQTGYNEQF | TRBJ2-1 | TRBV6-1 | many
ASNTQGGGRNQPQH | TRBJ1-5 | TRBV28 | many
ASSWDLAGGGEQF | TRBJ2-1 | TRBV7-8 | many